This T cell receptor beta chain was found in a study of blood T cells in healthy people across ages (dated by TCRdb to between 2014 and 2017). Concerning the study at large: In model experiments, template switching captured roughly one uniquely barcoded TCR beta cDNA molecule for every two T cells. Using the same blood draw, the study looked at two additional independent replicas of 1 million unique cDNA reads for two donors, one aged 18 to 29 and the other aged 80 or older. Age-related changes in TCR beta repertoire diversity were measured in the study by deep sequencing normalized with unique cDNA molecular identifiers. Donors of different ages were randomly distributed across sequencing lanes to avoid experimental bias. Donors were grouped into four age groups: young (average roughly 15 years), middle-aged (around 39), aged (over 55) and long-lived (just over 80). General study outcomes and caveats: The CMV infection status of donors was not known, potentially confounding age-related changes in expanded clonotypes. Observed TCR beta diversity correlated strongly with the percentage of naive T cells measured by flow cytometry. Observed TCR beta diversity per million T cells fell roughly linearly with age, and a significant reduction was already apparent by age around 39. Because profiling used bulk unsorted PBMCs, naive and antigen-experienced compartments could not be compared conclusively. Compared with the aged group, the long-lived group had more naive CD4+ T cells, fewer expanded clones and increased TCR diversity, suggesting age selection. Estimates of total diversity based on one million sequenced T cells were considered lower bounds and underestimates.

Only a few counts were recorded for this clonotype. Its antigen remains undetermined. No quality values exist for individual bases; no much larger clone is one base distant. The CDR3 runs 12 residues from the cysteine to the phenylalanine. The read is trimmed to its CDR3 DNA, 36 bases read in frame from base 1. CDR1 and CDR2 are read off the germline V gene (reference sequence) as GTSNPN and SVGIG. The trim is 4 bases for V and 7 bases for J, with a gap of 14 bases between the germline ends. The roughly 39 donors, aged about 6 to 95 years, were systemically healthy Caucasian individuals from Russia. Each donor gave around 9.8 milliliters of peripheral blood, collected into EDTA-treated Vacutainer tubes. PBMCs were isolated by Ficoll-Paque density-gradient centrifugation, with at least 6 million obtained per sample. Total RNA was extracted from PBMCs with Trizol reagent, with at least 5.5 micrograms obtained per sample. Naive CD45RAhigh/CD27high T cell percentages were measured by flow cytometry on a PBMC aliquot from every donor.

Receptors were amplified or captured by 5' RACE. The instrument given in TCRdb is Illumina HiSeq 2500. A second roughly 7 to 11 cycle PCR used a sample-barcoded 5' primer and a J-beta primer mix. A unique molecular identifier was introduced onto each TCR beta cDNA molecule by a template-switch 5' adaptor carrying 12 random nucleotides. Each sample yielded at least 2.5 million CDR3-containing paired-end reads. First-strand cDNA was synthesized from all RNA with the Mint cDNA synthesis kit, primed by a TRBC-specific oligonucleotide. After uracil-DNA glycosylase treatment, a first 18-cycle PCR used universal primers M1SS and BC2_uni_R on all cDNA. The study's own analysis went as follows. For normalization, 1 million high-quality reads were randomly selected from each sample, with every read carrying a distinct molecular identifier. Reads sharing molecular identifiers were discarded rather than binned into consensus sequences. MiTCR, with a Q25 quality threshold and the strictest error-elimination algorithm, was used for CDR3 identification, clonotype clustering and error correction. A nonparametric unseen species model with Euler transformation was used to estimate lower-bound total TCR beta diversity. TCRdb cleaned the public reads at Q25 with fastp, built clones with MiXCR and kept in-frame beta chains. Here each entry gathers all rows of one CDR3 protein and keeps the most common genes and DNA. These V and J calls rely on TCRdb rather than the paper's analysis. The sample table holds about 1.5 million distinct CDR3 sequences, of which under 55% were seen once. 4% of the sample comes from the top ten.

The origin of this receptor is a young woman in good health. The sample taken for sequencing was blood. The chain is made from TRBV30 and TRBJ2-7; possibly the D gene is TRBD2, per 5 matching bases. The CDR3 loop reads CAWNPGSGEQYF. In nucleotides, the sequence is TGTGCCTGGAATCCGGGTTCGGGGGAGCAGTACTTC.